One sample yielded the 9 T cell receptor beta chains listed below, sequenced in a study of Ad26.COV2.S vaccination and SARS-CoV-2 variants. Treatment specified: about 20 received Ad26.COV2.S at low or high dose, single or two shots; several received placebo; per-sample allocation not given. Samples came from day 63 after the first vaccine or placebo injection. Here immunoSEQ multiplex PCR was the method, and the copy in TCRdb shows in-frame clones only, minus some. This sample has about 320,000 clones; more than 70% occur once, and the top ten carry roughly 2.1%. This specimen consisted of peripheral blood, obtained in a trial of Ad26.COV2.S vaccine versus placebo. The receptor source for this set is a person aged 18-65 years who received the Ad26.COV2.S COVID-19 vaccine or a placebo.

The rearrangement joins TRBV13 to TRBJ2-3; either TRBD1 or TRBD2 may fit D (6 bases each). This CDR3 contains 17 residues. V was trimmed by 3 bases and J by 0 bases, leaving 16 bases between them. Germline V gene sequence: CDR1 PRHDT, CDR2 FYEKMQ (reference sequence). The CDR3 protein is CASSLSKWGASTDTQYF. The CDR3 nucleotides read TGTGCCAGCAGCTTGAGTAAGTGGGGGGCTAGCACAGATACGCAGTATTTT.

The chain is built from TRBV5-1 and TRBJ1-3; no clear D gene. Looked up from germline, CDR1 is SGHRS and CDR2 is YFSETQ. The CDR3 has 13 residues. The V end was cut by 2 bases, the J end by 6 bases, with 9 bases between. CDR3 bases: TGCGCCAGCAGCTTCAGTGGGGAAAACACCATATATTTT. Residues: CASSFSGENTIYF.

The chain has TRBV5-1 and TRBJ2-2, with 7 bases lining up with TRBD1. Germline V CDR1 and CDR2: SGHRS, YFSETQ. The CDR3 extends over 14 amino acids. The V gene end was trimmed by 4 bases and the J gene end by 1 base; junction bases not matched to a gene: 1. The CDR3 DNA sequence: TGCGCCAGCAGCAGACAGGGGAACACCGGGGAGCTGTTTTTT. It codes for CASSRQGNTGELFF.

The chain has TRBV2 and TRBJ1-5; D not certain. This CDR3 has 13 residues. Germline loops: CDR1 SNHLY, CDR2 FYNNEI. The ends were cut back, 4 bases at V and 7 bases at J, with 11 bases in the middle. CDR3 residues: CASSGEGYQPQHF. CDR3 coding DNA: TGTGCCAGCAGTGGGGAGGGATACCAGCCCCAGCATTTT.

This clone showed up just once. The J gene is TRBJ2-5, the V gene TRBV19; 11 positions match TRBD2. The CDR3 totals 15 residues. Germline assignment: CDR1 LNHDA and CDR2 SQIVND (reference sequence). The V and J ends lost 5 bases and 3 bases, in that order; junction bases with no gene match: 5. CDR3 nucleotides: TGTGCCAGTAGTGCCCCGGGACTAGCGGAAGAGACCCAGTACTTC. It translates to CASSAPGLAEETQYF.

The chain joins TRBV18 to TRBJ1-1; the D is unclear. V was clipped by 2 bases and J by 8 bases, with 9 bases between them. The germline V gene encodes CDR1 KGHSH and CDR2 LQKENI. This CDR3 has 12 amino acids. CDR3: CASSPTGKEAFF. The CDR3 DNA reads as TGTGCCAGCTCACCAACTGGTAAGGAAGCTTTCTTT.

The sample holds a few counts of this clone. The chain links TRBV5-4 to TRBJ2-4; TRBD1 matches 7 bases. Germline lookup yields CDR1 SGHNT and CDR2 YYREEE (reference sequence). J lost 0 bases, V lost 4 bases, and 16 bases had no gene match. The CDR3 is made up of 19 amino acids. In DNA, the CDR3 is TGTGCCAGCAGCGTCGGGACAGTATACCCAAACTTAGCCAAAAACATTCAGTACTTC. Its translation: CASSVGTVYPNLAKNIQYF.

The rearrangement uses TRBV5-4 and TRBJ1-1, with 7 bases lining up with TRBD1. Germline-derived CDR1 and CDR2 are SGHNT and YYREEE (reference sequence). This CDR3 has 15 amino acids. V dropped 0 bases and J dropped 6; count of bases not matched to a gene: 8. CDR3 residues: CASSLGITGVAEAFF. CDR3 DNA sequence: TGTGCCAGCAGCTTGGGAATAACAGGGGTCGCTGAAGCTTTCTTT.

The chain recombines TRBV18 with TRBJ1-1, with D possibly TRBD1 on 5 matching bases. Germline lookup yields CDR1 KGHSH and CDR2 LQKENI. Trimming took off 4 bases at V and 9 bases at J, with 18 bases between the two ends. The CDR3 is 14 residues long. This chain's CDR3 is CASSLPGGGKKAFF. For the CDR3, the DNA is TGTGCCAGCTCACTCCCCGGGGGGGGAAAAAAAGCTTTCTTT.